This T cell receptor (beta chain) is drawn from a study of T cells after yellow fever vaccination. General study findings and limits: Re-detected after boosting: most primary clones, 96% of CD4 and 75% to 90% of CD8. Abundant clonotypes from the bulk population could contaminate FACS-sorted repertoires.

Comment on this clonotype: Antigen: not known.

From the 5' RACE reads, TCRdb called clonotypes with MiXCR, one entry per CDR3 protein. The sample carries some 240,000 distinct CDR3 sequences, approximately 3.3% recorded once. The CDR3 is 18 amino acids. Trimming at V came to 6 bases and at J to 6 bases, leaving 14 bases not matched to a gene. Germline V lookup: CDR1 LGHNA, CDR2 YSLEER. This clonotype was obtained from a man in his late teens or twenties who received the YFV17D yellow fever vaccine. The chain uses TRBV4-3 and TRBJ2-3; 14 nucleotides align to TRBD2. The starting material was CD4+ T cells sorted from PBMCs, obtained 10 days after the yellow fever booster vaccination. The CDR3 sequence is CASRQHPGLAGVPDTQYF. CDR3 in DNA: TGCGCCAGCAGACAACATCCGGGACTAGCGGGGGTTCCCGATACGCAGTATTTT.